The next 2 T cell receptor beta chains were all read from a single sample in a study of blood T cell repertoires in COVID-19. Clones were sequenced by immunoSEQ multiplex PCR, and TCRdb holds only the in-frame ones, with some missing. The data show 300,000 to 350,000 clones, approximately 86% seen once. The sequencing input was PBMCs or T cells enriched from blood (not recorded which). These TCRs come from a middle-aged woman with acute COVID-19.

The chain is built from TRBV19 and TRBJ1-2; 7 bases map to TRBD1. The J segment lost 4 bases and the V segment lost 5 bases, leaving 10 bases of the junction unmatched. There are 15 residues in the CDR3. Germline CDR1 is LNHDA and CDR2 is SQIVND (reference sequence). The CDR3 region is CASSPTGSPLYGYTF. CDR3 bases: TGTGCCAGTAGTCCGACAGGGTCTCCCCTCTATGGCTACACCTTC.

The chain is built from TRBV7-8 and TRBJ1-5; a weak D match, TRBD1 (6 bases). Between the trimmed V and J ends, which lost 5 bases and 5 bases, there was a span of 22 bases. This CDR3 spans 17 amino acids. Germline V gene data show CDR1 as SGHVS and CDR2 as FQNEAQ. The CDR3 spells CASSLLWGGALDQPQHF. CDR3 nucleotide sequence: TGTGCCAGCAGCCTCTTATGGGGGGGGGCGTTGGATCAGCCCCAGCATTTT.